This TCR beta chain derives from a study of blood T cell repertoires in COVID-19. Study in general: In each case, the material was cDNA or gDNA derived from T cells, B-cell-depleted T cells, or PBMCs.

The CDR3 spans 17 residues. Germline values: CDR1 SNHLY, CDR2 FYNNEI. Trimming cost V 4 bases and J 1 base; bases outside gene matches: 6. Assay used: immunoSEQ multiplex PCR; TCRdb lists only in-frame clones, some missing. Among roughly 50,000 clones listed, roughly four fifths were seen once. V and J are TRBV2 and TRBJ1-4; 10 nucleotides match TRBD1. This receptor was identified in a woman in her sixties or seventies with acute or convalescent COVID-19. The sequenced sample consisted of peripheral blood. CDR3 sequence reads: CASSVGQGIKTNEKLFF. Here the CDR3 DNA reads TGTGCCAGCAGTGTGGGACAGGGGATTAAAACTAATGAAAAACTGTTTTTT.